The next 31 T cell receptor beta chains were all read from a single sample in a study of T cell clones after liver transplantation. Profiled with immunoSEQ multiplex PCR; TCRdb holds only in-frame clones, not every one. In the table there are 55,000 or so clones, 71% of which are singletons. Sample: CD4+ T cells from blood, taken before liver transplant. The receptors shown here come from a human donor who received a liver transplant.

This clone was observed at least ten times. V and J are TRBV29-1 and TRBJ1-2; no firm D call. The V gene's germline CDR1 is SQVTM and CDR2 ANQGSEA. CDR3 length: 11 residues. The ends were cut back, 3 bases at V and 6 bases at J, with 8 bases in the middle. CDR3 sequence reads: CSVELGHGYTF. The CDR3 DNA sequence: TGCAGCGTTGAGCTGGGCCATGGCTACACCTTC.

V and J are TRBV29-1 and TRBJ1-4, with D perhaps matching TRBD1 (5 bases). The CDR3 contains 12 residues. Germline V lookup: CDR1 SQVTM, CDR2 ANQGSEA. Trimming cost V 3 bases and J 8 bases, with 10 bases left between them. In DNA form, the CDR3 reads TGCAGCGTTGATAGGGGTGACGAAAAACTGTTTTTT. Its protein product is CSVDRGDEKLFF.

V gene TRBV27 combines with J gene TRBJ1-5; D perhaps matches TRBD1 (6 bases). The germline gives CDR1 MNHEY, CDR2 SMNVEV (reference sequence). V gave up 0 bases and J gave up 4 bases, with 13 bases separating them. The CDR3 length is 16 residues. The CDR3 sequence: CASSLSGGRENQPQHF. CDR3 in DNA: TGTGCCAGCAGTTTATCGGGGGGGCGAGAGAATCAGCCCCAGCATTTT.

This rearrangement joins TRBV7-2 to TRBJ1-3; 7 bases align to TRBD1. V gave up 4 bases and J gave up 0 bases; unmatched junction bases: 6. This CDR3 has 16 residues. Germline loops: CDR1 SGHTA, CDR2 FQGNSA. The CDR3 coding sequence is TGTGCCAGCAGCTCCGGGACAGTCAGCTCTGGAAACACCATATATTTT. The encoded protein is CASSSGTVSSGNTIYF.

The V call is TRBV7-9, the J call TRBJ1-5, with 9 bases identical to TRBD1. Germline V lookup: CDR1 SEHNR, CDR2 FQNEAQ (reference sequence). V lost 4 bases and J lost 1; bases outside the gene matches: 2. The CDR3 is made up of 15 amino acids. CDR3 protein: CASSYGQGSNQPQHF. The CDR3 region has the DNA TGTGCCAGCAGCTACGGACAGGGGAGCAATCAGCCCCAGCATTTT.

The gene calls are TRBV5-1 and TRBJ1-5, with D perhaps matching TRBD1 (6 bases). Germline V CDR1 and CDR2: SGHRS, YFSETQ. The CDR3 is made up of 14 amino acids. Deletions cut 4 bases from V and 2 bases from J, with 10 bases between. The CDR3 DNA reads TGCGCCAGCAGCCCCTGGACAGGCAATCAGCCCCAGCATTTT. Translation gives CASSPWTGNQPQHF.

The chain recombines TRBV7-3 with TRBJ2-2, with D possibly being TRBD2 (5 bases). Germline V gene data show CDR1 as SGHTA and CDR2 as FQGTGA. CDR3 length: 16 residues. Trimming cost V 6 bases and J 1 base, with 15 bases left between them. The CDR3 spells CASSPRARGNTGELFF. DNA of the CDR3: TGTGCCAGCAGTCCGCGCGCTCGGGGGAACACCGGGGAGCTGTTTTTT.

The chain employs TRBV7-9 and TRBJ2-7; 8 nucleotides match TRBD1. The trim removed 5 bases at V and 0 bases at J, leaving 0 bases unmatched. Germline V CDR1 and CDR2: SEHNR, FQNEAQ (reference sequence). The length of the CDR3 is 13 residues. CDR3: CASSTGGSYEQYF. DNA of the CDR3: TGTGCCAGCAGCACAGGGGGCTCCTACGAGCAGTACTTC.

This chain joins TRBV28 and TRBJ2-5; 14 bases align to TRBD2. V gave up 2 bases and J gave up 3 bases; unmatched junction bases: 2. CDR3 length: 16 residues. Looked up from germline, CDR1 is MDHEN and CDR2 is SYDVKM. In DNA form, the CDR3 reads TGTGCCAGCAGTTTAAGACTAGCGGGGGGGGAAGAGACCCAGTACTTC. Translation gives CASSLRLAGGEETQYF.

The rearrangement joins TRBV5-1 to TRBJ1-2; D is uncertain. With 0 bases removed from V and 4 bases from J, the gap between germline ends came to 10 bases. The CDR3 has 14 residues. The germline gives CDR1 SGHRS, CDR2 YFSETQ. The CDR3 DNA sequence: TGCGCCAGCAGCTTGGACGGGGAAGTCTATGGCTACACCTTC. Encoded protein: CASSLDGEVYGYTF. Based on the CDR3 plus reference TRBV5-1 and TRBJ1-2, the full variable domain is KAGVTQTPRYLIKTRGQQVTLSCSPISGHRSVSWYQQTPGQGLQFLFEYFSETQRNKGNFPGRFSGRQFSNSRSEMNVSTLELGDSALYLCASSLDGEVYGYTFGSGTRLTVV.

The V and J genes are TRBV29-1 and TRBJ1-1, with D hard to call. The V gene's germline CDR1 is SQVTM and CDR2 ANQGSEA. Trimming pared 4 bases from V and 5 bases from J, leaving 14 bases between. The CDR3 runs to 13 residues. The CDR3: CSVVPVLNTEAFF. The CDR3 DNA follows: TGCAGCGTTGTACCGGTCTTAAATACTGAAGCTTTCTTT.

The V call is TRBV2, the J call TRBJ2-4, with D tentatively TRBD2 (5 bases). The ends were cut back, 8 bases at V and 4 bases at J, with 12 bases in the middle. CDR1 and CDR2 from the germline V gene are SNHLY and FYNNEI. CDR3 length: 13 amino acids. The CDR3 sequence: CASLGLSKNIQYF. The CDR3 DNA follows: TGTGCCAGCCTAGGACTTTCTAAAAACATTCAGTACTTC.

V and J are TRBV9 and TRBJ1-4; 10 bases are a match to TRBD1. The junction had 5 bases not matched to a gene; V was cut back by 0 bases and J by 6 bases. The CDR3 runs 16 residues. Germline lookup yields CDR1 SGDLS and CDR2 YYNGEE. The CDR3 loop reads CASSVGMTGGYEKLFF. In DNA form, the CDR3 reads TGTGCCAGCAGCGTAGGAATGACAGGGGGCTATGAAAAACTGTTTTTT.

The rearrangement joins TRBV6-5 to TRBJ1-3; D is unclear. V was trimmed by 5 bases and J by 2 bases, leaving 10 bases between them. This CDR3 contains 14 residues. In germline, CDR1 is MNHEY, CDR2 SVGAGI. As DNA, the CDR3 is TGTGCCAGCAGTCTTTCGGGAGCTGGAAACACCATATATTTT. Translated: CASSLSGAGNTIYF.

This chain uses TRBV5-4 with TRBJ2-2, with D possibly matching TRBD1 (6 bases). The CDR3 runs to 14 residues. V was cut by 4 bases and J by 4 bases, with 11 bases left in between. Germline assignment: CDR1 SGHNT and CDR2 YYREEE (reference sequence). As DNA, the CDR3 is TGTGCCAGCAGCGCCGGACAGAGCACCGGGGAGCTGTTTTTT. Its translation is CASSAGQSTGELFF.

V usage is TRBV7-6 and J usage is TRBJ2-3; tentative D call: TRBD2 (6 bases). The CDR3 contains 16 residues. The germline CDR1 and CDR2 sequences are SGHVS and FNYEAQ. Trimming removed 0 bases at V and 0 bases at J, with 10 bases between. CDR3 sequence: CASSLALGGSTDTQYF. CDR3 DNA: TGTGCCAGCAGCTTAGCTCTGGGGGGTAGCACAGATACGCAGTATTTT.

The gene calls are TRBV5-1 and TRBJ2-3; no definite D call. The V end was cut by 1 base, the J end by 4 bases, with 13 bases between. The CDR3 contains 15 residues. Per germline, CDR1 SGHRS and CDR2 YFSETQ. The CDR3 reads CASSLNARKADTQYF. In DNA form, the CDR3 reads TGCGCCAGCAGCTTGAACGCTAGGAAAGCAGATACGCAGTATTTT.

The CDR3: CASSLDIQGASGYTF. The DNA of the CDR3 is TGCGCCAGCAGCTTGGATATCCAGGGGGCTAGCGGCTACACCTTC. This chain uses TRBV5-1 with TRBJ1-2; 8 bases map to TRBD1. Germline V gene sequence: CDR1 SGHRS, CDR2 YFSETQ. J lost 8 bases, V lost 0 bases, and 9 bases had no gene match. The CDR3 has 15 residues. Together with reference TRBV5-1 and TRBJ1-2, the CDR3 gives the full variable domain: KAGVTQTPRYLIKTRGQQVTLSCSPISGHRSVSWYQQTPGQGLQFLFEYFSETQRNKGNFPGRFSGRQFSNSRSEMNVSTLELGDSALYLCASSLDIQGASGYTFGSGTRLTVV.

J is TRBJ2-3 and V is TRBV11-3, with D possibly TRBD2 on 6 matching bases. The germline V gene has CDR1 SGHNT and CDR2 YENEEA. The CDR3 is made up of 15 amino acids. Trimming removed 1 base at V and 4 bases at J, with 12 bases between. The CDR3 bases are TGTGCCAGCAGCTTAGTCGGGGGTTTTGCAGATACGCAGTATTTT. Translation gives CASSLVGGFADTQYF.

The chain has TRBV5-1 and TRBJ1-2, with D possibly being TRBD1 (6 bases). Per germline, CDR1 SGHRS and CDR2 YFSETQ. V was shortened by 1 base and J by 8 bases, with 15 bases between the two germline ends. This CDR3 has 14 residues. The CDR3 DNA sequence: TGCGCCAGCAGCTTGCCGACCGAGGGGGTAGGCTACACCTTC. This encodes CASSLPTEGVGYTF.

This chain connects TRBV6-1 to TRBJ2-2; 7 nucleotides line up with TRBD1. The trim removed 3 bases at V and 7 bases at J, leaving 5 bases unmatched. The CDR3 spans 14 residues. Germline V CDR1 and CDR2: MNHNS, SASEGT. In DNA, the CDR3 is TGTGCCAGCAGTGAGCGACAGGGACACGGGGAGCTGTTTTTT. Residues: CASSERQGHGELFF.

The chain links TRBV2 to TRBJ2-3; maybe TRBD2 (6 bases). The CDR3 is made up of 15 amino acids. CDR1 SNHLY and CDR2 FYNNEI come from the germline V gene. V was cut by 4 bases and J by 1 base, with 12 bases left in between. CDR3 DNA: TGTGCCAGCAGTGTTGTCGGCGGGGGCACAGATACGCAGTATTTT. Its translation: CASSVVGGGTDTQYF.

J is TRBJ2-7 and V is TRBV5-5; 11 bases match TRBD1. The CDR3 totals 18 residues. With V trimmed by 0 bases and J by 1 base, 9 bases remained unmatched. The germline V gene has CDR1 SGHKS and CDR2 YYEKEE (reference sequence). CDR3: CASSLGIGTGGRSYEQYF. CDR3 DNA: TGTGCCAGCAGCTTGGGAATCGGGACAGGGGGACGGTCCTACGAGCAGTACTTC.

This chain links TRBV10-3 with TRBJ2-7, with TRBD1 matching over 12 bases. This CDR3 contains 14 residues. The germline gives CDR1 ENHRY, CDR2 SYGVKD. The V and J ends lost 6 bases and 7 bases, in that order; junction bases with no gene match: 7. The CDR3 is CAIRPGQGAEEQYF. The CDR3 DNA reads as TGTGCCATCAGGCCGGGACAGGGGGCTGAGGAGCAGTACTTC.

This chain links TRBV4-2 with TRBJ1-2; TRBD1 matches 9 bases. J was trimmed by 8 bases and V by 0 bases; bases with no gene match: 10. Germline lookup yields CDR1 LGHNA and CDR2 YNFKEQ. This CDR3 contains 16 residues. CDR3 DNA: TGTGCCAGCAGCCAAGATACTGGACAGGGGATGGACGGCTACACCTTC. This codes for CASSQDTGQGMDGYTF.

The chain recombines TRBV28 with TRBJ2-7; perhaps TRBD1 as D (6 bases). The length of the CDR3 is 15 residues. Germline assignment: CDR1 MDHEN and CDR2 SYDVKM. Trimming removed 5 bases at V and 0 bases at J, with 14 bases between. The CDR3 DNA reads TGTGCCAGCAGTAGACCCGGGACAAACTCCTACGAGCAGTACTTC. Translated, it gives CASSRPGTNSYEQYF.

V usage is TRBV29-1 and J usage is TRBJ2-3, with TRBD1 as a possible D gene (5 bases). V dropped 2 bases and J dropped 4 bases, with 10 bases sitting between them. This CDR3 spans 13 amino acids. CDR1 is SQVTM, CDR2 ANQGSEA, per germline. CDR3 amino acids: CSVESQGADTQYF. The CDR3 DNA follows: TGCAGCGTTGAAAGCCAGGGTGCAGATACGCAGTATTTT.

V and J are TRBV9 and TRBJ2-7; D may be TRBD1 (5 bases). Germline CDR1 SGDLS, CDR2 YYNGEE. Trimming removed 0 bases at V and 4 bases at J, with 23 bases between. The CDR3 contains 18 residues. The CDR3 DNA follows: TGTGCCAGCAGCGTAGGGACACCCACAGGAACTTCCGAATACGAGCAGTACTTC. Amino acids: CASSVGTPTGTSEYEQYF. The whole variable domain, remainder taken from reference TRBV9 and TRBJ2-7, is DSGVTQTPKHLITATGQRVTLRCSPRSGDLSVYWYQQSLDQGLQFLIQYYNGEERAKGNILERFSAQQFPDLHSELNLSSLELGDSALYFCASSVGTPTGTSEYEQYFGPGTRLTVT.

The rearrangement joins TRBV11-2 to TRBJ2-1; 9 nucleotides agree with TRBD2. With V trimmed by 6 bases and J by 9 bases, 9 bases remained unmatched. This CDR3 comprises 14 residues. Germline CDR1 reads SGHAT; CDR2 reads FQNNGV. CDR3: CASRAGLASGEQFF. The CDR3 DNA sequence: TGTGCCAGCAGGGCGGGACTAGCATCCGGTGAGCAGTTCTTC. The variable domain in full, completed from reference TRBV11-2 and TRBJ2-1, reads EAGVAQSPRYKIIEKRQSVAFWCNPISGHATLYWYQQILGQGPKLLIQFQNNGVVDDSQLPKDRFSAERLKGVDSTLKIQPAKLEDSAVYLCASRAGLASGEQFFGPGTRLTVL.

Note on this clone: Other nucleotide sequences in the sample specify the same CDR3. This chain uses TRBV9 with TRBJ1-6; 10 nucleotides align to TRBD1. This CDR3 contains 15 residues. Germline V gene data show CDR1 as SGDLS and CDR2 as YYNGEE. V shed 2 bases, J shed 5 bases, and the junction held 1 base outside the gene matches. Written as DNA, the CDR3 is TGTGCCAGCAGCGTGGGACAGGGGAATAATTCACCCCTCCACTTT. Translated: CASSVGQGNNSPLHF.

CDR3 sequence (DNA): TGTGCCAGCAGCTTAGATCGTTCGTCCACAGATACGCAGTATTTT. Translating it yields CASSLDRSSTDTQYF. The rearrangement uses TRBV11-2 and TRBJ2-3, with D unresolved. The V gene lost 0 bases and the J gene lost 2 bases, with 9 bases spanning the gap. The CDR3 is 15 residues long. The V gene's germline CDR1 is SGHAT and CDR2 FQNNGV.